The clone carrying this T cell receptor beta chain occurred many times. TCRdb called the RT-PCR reads again in MiXCR, with one record for every CDR3 protein. The data show over 150,000 distinct CDR3 sequences, 9.2% seen once. CDR3 length: 16 amino acids. V was clipped by 3 bases and J by 0 bases; unmatched bases: 1. Germline V CDR1 and CDR2: SGHKS, YYEKEE (reference sequence). This specimen belongs to a study of response to subunit inactivated influenza vaccine. The origin of this receptor is a man aged 45-65 years who received an inactivated influenza vaccine. The chain joins TRBV5-5 to TRBJ2-2, with TRBD2 matching 11 bases. The sequences come from non-naive T cells sorted from PBMCs, collected on the day of vaccination. The CDR3 here is CASSSGLAANTGELFF. The DNA of the CDR3 is TGTGCCAGCAGCTCGGGACTAGCGGCGAACACCGGGGAGCTGTTTTTT.